This TCR beta chain comes out of a study of blood T cell repertoires in COVID-19. At the level of the study: Collection of acute and convalescent COVID-19 samples took place in the United States, Italy and Spain. T cells, B-cell-depleted T cells, or PBMCs supplied cDNA or gDNA.

This clone was seen a few times. As originally analysed: Estimates of nucleated cell counts were drawn from the amplification of reference gene primers. Assay used: immunoSEQ multiplex PCR; TCRdb lists only in-frame clones, some missing. V and J calls and clone size are copied from that table; D and trimming were computed from the DNA. Of some 530,000 clones listed, over 75% are singletons. The TCR sequence derives from a human donor in a cohort sampled during active COVID-19. Sequenced input: peripheral blood.

CDR3 sequence: CSVGGGGGKLFF. DNA of the CDR3: TGCAGCGTTGGCGGGGGGGGAGGGAAACTGTTTTTT. This rearrangement joins TRBV29-1 to TRBJ1-4, with TRBD1 as a possible D gene (5 bases). Trimming took 4 bases from V and 11 from J, leaving 14 bases between them. Germline CDR1 reads SQVTM; CDR2 reads ANQGSEA. The length of the CDR3 is 12 residues.